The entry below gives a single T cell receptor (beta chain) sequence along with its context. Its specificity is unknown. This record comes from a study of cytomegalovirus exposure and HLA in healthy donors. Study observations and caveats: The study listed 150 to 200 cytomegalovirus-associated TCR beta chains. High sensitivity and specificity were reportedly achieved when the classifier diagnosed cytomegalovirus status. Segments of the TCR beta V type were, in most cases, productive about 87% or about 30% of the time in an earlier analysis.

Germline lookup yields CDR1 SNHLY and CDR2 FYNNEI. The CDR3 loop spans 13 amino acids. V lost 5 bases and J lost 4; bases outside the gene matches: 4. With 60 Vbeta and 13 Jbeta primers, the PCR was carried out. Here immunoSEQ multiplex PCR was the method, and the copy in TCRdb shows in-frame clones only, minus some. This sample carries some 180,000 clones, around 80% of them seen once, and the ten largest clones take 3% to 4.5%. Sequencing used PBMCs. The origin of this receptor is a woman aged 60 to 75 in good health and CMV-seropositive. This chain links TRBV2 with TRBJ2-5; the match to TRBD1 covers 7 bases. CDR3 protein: CASSIYRGETQYF. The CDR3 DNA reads TGTGCCAGCAGTATCTACAGGGGAGAGACCCAGTACTTC.